This T cell receptor beta chain was recorded in a study of blood T cell repertoires in COVID-19. TCRdb keeps only in-frame clones here, not all; method: immunoSEQ multiplex PCR. The table has 410,000 or so clones, 89% seen once. The CDR3 contains 15 residues. Germline V gives CDR1 SGHRS, CDR2 YFSETQ. V was shortened by 0 bases and J by 3 bases, with 12 bases between the two germline ends. The sequenced material came from peripheral blood. The clonotype was recovered from a woman aged 40 to 50 with COVID-19, enrolled during active disease. V is TRBV5-1 and J is TRBJ1-1, with D tentatively TRBD1 (5 bases). As DNA, the CDR3 is TGCGCCAGCAGCTTGGTAGGCGGGGGGGACACTGAAGCTTTCTTT. It specifies CASSLVGGGDTEAFF.